A selection of T cell receptor beta chains follows, all from one sample in a study of Ad26.COV2.S vaccination and SARS-CoV-2 variants. Assay: immunoSEQ multiplex PCR; the TCRdb copy retains only in-frame clones and omits some. The profile shows about 400,000 clones, under 90% of them singletons. The sequencing used peripheral blood, collected in a trial of Ad26.COV2.S vaccine versus placebo. Every receptor here comes from a person between 18 and 65 years old who received the Ad26.COV2.S COVID-19 vaccine or a placebo. The CDR3 runs from the conserved cysteine through the conserved F or W.

TRBJ1-2,TRBV5-1,CASSLGQGFWAGYTF
TRBJ2-3,TRBV6-4,CASTPNLAGGSLTDTQYF
TRBJ2-1,TRBV2,CASSERLDPYNEQFF
TRBJ2-1,TRBV10-3,CAARGYNEQFF
TRBJ2-7,TRBV5-4,CASSRLRIGGEQYF
TRBJ1-5,TRBV20-1,CSASGQGMQPQHF
TRBJ2-1,TRBV18,CASSPGVARSYNEQFF
TRBJ1-5,TRBV2,CASSEGQNNQPQHF
TRBJ1-6,TRBV7-9,CASSLLIAGSPLHF
TRBJ2-3,TRBV4-1,CASSPEWGTDTQYF
TRBJ1-4,TRBV12-3/TRBV12-4,CASSLGPREKLFF
TRBJ1-1,TRBV27,CASGETGSTEAFF
TRBJ2-2,TRBV2,CASAPPGGELFF
TRBJ2-1,TRBV7-3,CASSVLAGGPSEQFF
TRBJ1-5,TRBV25-1,CASRDCGTGSTSGPQHF
TRBJ2-3,TRBV4-2,CASSRLTTGALTDTQYF
TRBJ2-3,TRBV7-3,CASSPGTGNTDTQYF
TRBJ1-2,TRBV29-1,CSVASYGYTF
TRBJ1-1,TRBV19,CASSTSLRGRRYTEAFF
TRBJ1-2,TRBV7-9,CASRHADSYSFGYTF
TRBJ2-4,TRBV5-1,CASSRLAGDQNIQYF
TRBJ2-1,TRBV6-7,CASIIFGASSYNEQFF
TRBJ2-1,TRBV4-1,CASSQEALRDRGLF
TRBJ1-1,TRBV19,CASRVDRGFTEAFF
TRBJ1-5,TRBV23-1,CASSPGGNSNQPQHF
TRBJ2-5,TRBV3-1/TRBV3-2,CASSHGVGWETQYF
TRBJ1-2,TRBV19,CASSYGTPLGGYTF
TRBJ2-4,TRBV4-2,CASSQVGGRRAKNIQYF
TRBJ1-2,TRBV5-1,CASSFQRVNASPGGYTF
TRBJ2-5,TRBV19,CASSNHGTGLRETQYF
TRBJ1-1,TRBV5-6,CASSLPGDSRAFF
TRBJ2-2,TRBV6-4,CAEGLANTGELFF
TRBJ2-3,TRBV29-1,CSVEGVELDTQYF
TRBJ1-3,TRBV3-1/TRBV3-2,CASSQGRTIYF
TRBJ1-1,TRBV5-1,CASSPPQVLNTEAFF
TRBJ1-3,TRBV11-2,CASRLSRSWNSGNTIYF
TRBJ2-3,TRBV18,CASSPPNADTQYF
TRBJ2-3,TRBV4-2,CASSPEGWSAATDTQYF
TRBJ1-2,TRBV6-6,CASSYLGRGDGYTF
TRBJ2-1,TRBV11-2,CASSSLTSGPYNEQFF
TRBJ2-5,TRBV4-2,CASSHPRDSPYQETQYF
TRBJ2-4,TRBV19,CASSILLRDIQYF
TRBJ1-2,TRBV15,CATSRDRGTGGAKGYGYTF
TRBJ2-7,TRBV5-4,CASSLGLGAGTEQYF
TRBJ2-2,TRBV30,CAWSVHSTGELFF
TRBJ2-5,TRBV18,CASSPAGTETQYF
TRBJ2-7,TRBV4-1,CASSQPSGIYYEQYF
TRBJ1-2,TRBV18,CASSPRRAGGYTF
TRBJ1-3,TRBV5-6,CASSFVESGNTIYF
TRBJ2-5,TRBV5-4,CASSLGSGTKTQYF
TRBJ1-4,TRBV5-4,CASVFGEKLFF
TRBJ2-2,TRBV27,CASSYDTGELFF
TRBJ2-3,TRBV14,CASSRYRGRTDTQYF
TRBJ1-5,TRBV7-9,CASRGGNNQPQHF
TRBJ1-2,TRBV11-2,CASSLVGTGPFSWGYTF
TRBJ2-3,TRBV5-1,CASSWGTGDISTDTQYF
TRBJ1-1,TRBV10-3,CAISRQGADTEAFF
TRBJ1-1,TRBV12-3/TRBV12-4,CASSLGEGRAFF
TRBJ2-5,TRBV7-2,CASSLYKDGTQYF
TRBJ1-6,TRBV5-1,CASSPIGQGRNSPLHF